This TCR beta chain was observed in a study of T cell responses to AZD1222 COVID-19 vaccine. General study findings and limits: Vaccine-associated CD4 TCRs ranged over spike, dominating at 160-218 and 743-854. With two AZD1222 doses given, Spike-specific TCR breadth and depth both rose. White British ancestry dominated among donors, who included more females, and clonal diversity was possibly underestimated.

A remark on this clone: The antigen is unknown.

TCRdb's table, derived via immunoSEQ multiplex PCR, lists solely in-frame clones and lacks some. The table has 130,000 or so clones, roughly 90% seen once. Pooled together were second doses at about 4 or about 12 weeks. The germline V gene has CDR1 LNHNV and CDR2 YYDKDF (reference sequence). J was trimmed by 4 bases and V by 0 bases; bases with no gene match: 11. The CDR3 totals 17 residues. The specimen was peripheral blood, collected 28 days after the second AZD1222 dose. The sequence came from an adult who received the AZD1222 COVID-19 vaccine. This rearrangement joins TRBV15 to TRBJ2-5, with 7 bases lining up with TRBD1. CDR3 nucleotides: TGTGCCACCAGCAGAGATCTCTCGACAGGGTGGGTAGAGACCCAGTACTTC. Its translation: CATSRDLSTGWVETQYF. The full variable domain, in which reference TRBV15 and TRBJ2-5 provide the parts outside the CDR3, is DAMVIQNPRYQVTQFGKPVTLSCSQTLNHNVMYWYQQKSSQAPKLLFHYYDKDFNNEADTPDNFQSRRPNTSFCFLDIRSPGLGDTAMYLCATSRDLSTGWVETQYFGPGTRLLVL.